Following are 21 T cell receptor beta chains from one sample sequenced in a study of technical replicates of blood from several donors. Using immunoSEQ multiplex PCR, the repertoire was profiled, and TCRdb retains in-frame clones only, with some absent. Of tens of thousands of clones listed, over 85% are singletons. Source material: PBMCs. These receptors were taken from a human donor in good health. Some clones in this sample may be carry-over from other donors' samples.

The chain carries TRBV19 and TRBJ2-1; 10 nucleotides line up with TRBD2. Germline V lookup: CDR1 LNHDA, CDR2 SQIVND (reference sequence). The CDR3 sequence is 18 residues long. The junction had 10 bases not matched to a gene; V was cut back by 5 bases and J by 0 bases. The CDR3 is CASSDFLAGVFSYNEQFF. CDR3 nucleotides: TGTGCCAGTAGTGATTTCCTAGCGGGAGTTTTCTCCTACAATGAGCAGTTCTTC.

The chain recombines TRBV6-1 with TRBJ2-3, with D possibly being TRBD1 (6 bases). The germline CDR1 and CDR2 sequences are MNHNS and SASEGT. CDR3 size: 17 residues. The germline V and J ends were trimmed by 3 bases and 0 bases, with 16 bases remaining between them. The CDR3 DNA reads TGTGCCAGCAGTGACGGACAGAGAGGAACTAGCACAGATACGCAGTATTTT. Translating it yields CASSDGQRGTSTDTQYF.

This clone was seen a handful of times. The rearrangement links TRBV5-1 to TRBJ2-5; D perhaps matches TRBD1 (5 bases). CDR3 length: 14 amino acids. CDR1 and CDR2 from the germline V gene are SGHRS and YFSETQ. V was clipped by 3 bases and J by 5 bases, with 14 bases between them. The CDR3 loop is CASSWGRVEETQYF. DNA for the CDR3: TGCGCCAGCAGCTGGGGCAGGGTGGAGGAGACCCAGTACTTC.

The chain uses TRBV20-1 and TRBJ1-1, with no clear D. The V gene lost 6 bases and the J gene lost 0 bases, with 5 bases spanning the gap. The CDR3 totals 11 residues. CDR1 and CDR2 from the germline V gene are DFQATT and SNEGSKA (reference sequence). This CDR3 is CSAPVNTEAFF. The CDR3 DNA follows: TGCAGTGCGCCGGTGAACACTGAAGCTTTCTTT.

This rearrangement joins TRBV29-1 to TRBJ1-1; 8 bases line up with TRBD1. The V gene end was trimmed by 6 bases and the J gene end by 1 base; junction bases not matched to a gene: 4. Per the germline V gene, CDR1 is SQVTM and CDR2 is ANQGSEA. The CDR3 has 13 amino acids. This chain's CDR3 is CSVDRGGNTEAFF. The CDR3 coding sequence is TGCAGCGTCGACAGGGGAGGGAACACTGAAGCTTTCTTT.

The rearrangement links TRBV5-8 to TRBJ2-5; a weak D match, TRBD1 (6 bases). V lost 7 bases, J lost 14 bases, and 33 bases lay in between. CDR1 and CDR2 (germline): SGHTS, YDEGEE. The CDR3 extends over 16 amino acids. CDR3 sequence reads: CASHLSVGVRDPGVYF. Here the CDR3 DNA reads TGTGCCAGCCACCTTAGTGTAGGGGTCAGAGACCCAGGGGTCTACTTC.

The genes are TRBV10-3 and TRBJ2-1, with 11 bases aligning to TRBD1. Losses at the gene ends were 4 bases for V and 6 bases for J; bases not matched to a gene: 5. The CDR3 loop spans 15 amino acids. From germline, CDR1 is ENHRY and CDR2 SYGVKD. The DNA of the CDR3 is TGTGCCATCAGTGGCGGGACAGGGGGTGTCAATGAGCAGTTCTTC. It specifies CAISGGTGGVNEQFF.

The chain has TRBV7-9 and TRBJ1-1, with TRBD1 matching 7 bases. With V trimmed by 5 bases and J by 3 bases, 15 bases remained unmatched. CDR1 is SEHNR and CDR2 is FQNEAQ in the germline V gene (reference sequence). The CDR3 covers 17 residues. CDR3 in amino acids: CASSPVNKTGKDTEAFF. The CDR3 nucleotides are TGTGCCAGCAGCCCCGTAAATAAGACAGGGAAGGACACTGAAGCTTTCTTT.

J is TRBJ2-5 and V is TRBV7-9, with 10 positions matching TRBD2. The CDR3 is made up of 14 amino acids. Unmatched junction bases numbered 3, after V lost 4 bases and J lost 4 bases. Germline CDR1 and CDR2: SEHNR and FQNEAQ (reference sequence). The CDR3 reads CASSSRLAGETQYF. CDR3 coding DNA: TGTGCCAGCAGCTCACGACTAGCGGGAGAGACCCAGTACTTC.

This chain joins TRBV29-1 and TRBJ2-2; the match to TRBD2 covers 7 bases. The trim removed 4 bases at V and 4 bases at J, leaving 6 bases unmatched. Germline loops: CDR1 SQVTM, CDR2 ANQGSEA. This CDR3 is built from 14 residues. The CDR3, as DNA: TGCAGCGTTGTTTGGGGGGGAGGCACCGGGGAGCTGTTTTTT. It yields the protein CSVVWGGGTGELFF.

The chain couples TRBV6-1 to TRBJ1-2; TRBD1 matches at 10 bases. Germline CDR1 and CDR2: MNHNS and SASEGT. CDR3 length: 14 amino acids. Trimming removed 6 bases from V and 5 bases from J; junction bases left unmatched: 6. CDR3 protein: CASRLLDRGYGYTF. The CDR3 DNA reads as TGTGCCAGCAGGCTATTGGACAGGGGGTATGGCTACACCTTC.

The chain carries TRBV5-1 and TRBJ1-3, with 11 bases identical to TRBD1. Germline trimming cut 4 bases from V and 4 bases from J; bases unmatched to any gene: 4. Germline CDR1 is SGHRS and CDR2 is YFSETQ. This CDR3 spans 15 amino acids. The CDR3 nucleotides read TGCGCCAGCAGCACGGACAGGGGGCAAGGAAACACCATATATTTT. Its translation: CASSTDRGQGNTIYF.

This clone was recorded once. As DNA, the CDR3 is TGCGCCAGCAGCTCGATTAGCGTCGCAGCAGATACGCAGTATTTT. Its translation is CASSSISVAADTQYF. The chain combines TRBV5-1 with TRBJ2-3, with D perhaps matching TRBD2 (5 bases). The CDR3 totals 15 residues. From germline, CDR1 is SGHRS and CDR2 YFSETQ. V was trimmed by 3 bases and J by 4 bases, leaving 15 bases between them.

This chain joins TRBV7-2 and TRBJ1-2; no firm D call. Germline V gene lookup returns CDR1 SGHTA and CDR2 FQGNSA. The ends were cut back, 7 bases at V and 2 bases at J, with 11 bases in the middle. The CDR3 has 13 amino acids. DNA for the CDR3: TGTGCCAGCATCCTTACGGGGAACTATGGCTACACCTTC. Translating it yields CASILTGNYGYTF.

Only one count was recorded for this clone. The rearrangement joins TRBV4-1 to TRBJ2-1; 7 positions agree with TRBD1. The V segment lost 8 bases and the J segment 0 bases; nucleotides outside the gene matches: 4. The CDR3 is made up of 14 amino acids. CDR1 is MGHRA and CDR2 is YSYEKL in the germline V gene. CDR3 in DNA: TGCGCCAGCCAAGACAGGGACTCCTACAATGAGCAGTTCTTC. Its translation is CASQDRDSYNEQFF.

This CDR3 is CSVEELGEGEQYF. CDR3 in DNA: TGCAGCGTTGAAGAATTAGGGGAGGGCGAGCAGTACTTC. The chain couples TRBV29-1 to TRBJ2-7; TRBD2 matches 7 bases. Germline V gives CDR1 SQVTM, CDR2 ANQGSEA. The ends lost 0 bases at V and 6 bases at J; junction bases unmatched: 5. The CDR3 sequence is 13 residues long.

This chain links TRBV6-1 with TRBJ2-7; 8 bases agree with TRBD2. There are 17 residues in the CDR3. Looked up from germline, CDR1 is MNHNS and CDR2 is SASEGT. The ends lost 2 bases at V and 5 bases at J; junction bases unmatched: 14. CDR3 in amino acids: CASSEPLWREVPHEQYF. DNA of the CDR3: TGTGCCAGCAGTGAACCCCTCTGGCGGGAGGTCCCCCACGAGCAGTACTTC.

V is TRBV5-4 and J is TRBJ2-7, with 13 nucleotides matching TRBD2. The CDR3 contains 16 residues. V lost 3 bases and J lost 3; bases outside the gene matches: 6. Germline V gives CDR1 SGHNT, CDR2 YYREEE (reference sequence). CDR3 coding DNA: TGTGCCAGCAGCTCGGGACTAGCGGGGACATACTACGAGCAGTACTTC. Residues: CASSSGLAGTYYEQYF. Looking up the rest from reference TRBV5-4 and TRBJ2-7 gives the full variable domain: ETGVTQSPTHLIKTRGQQVTLRCSSQSGHNTVSWYQQALGQGPQFIFQYYREEENGRGNFPPRFSGLQFPNYSSELNVNALELDDSALYLCASSSGLAGTYYEQYFGPGTRLTVT.

The J gene is TRBJ2-7, the V gene TRBV7-2; the match to TRBD2 covers 14 bases. The germline CDR1 and CDR2 sequences are SGHTA and FQGNSA. Unmatched junction bases numbered 3, after V lost 1 base and J lost 10 bases. The CDR3 covers 14 residues. The CDR3 region is CASSLGGTSGSQYF. CDR3 nucleotides: TGTGCCAGCAGCTTAGGGGGGACTAGCGGGAGTCAGTACTTC.

The chain employs TRBV4-3 and TRBJ1-2; D not resolved. CDR3 length: 13 residues. Germline V gene lookup returns CDR1 LGHNA and CDR2 YSLEER. Trimming took off 1 base at V and 1 base at J, with 4 bases between the two ends. The CDR3 loop is CASSQADNYGYTF. CDR3 DNA: TGCGCCAGCAGCCAAGCAGATAACTATGGCTACACCTTC.

The chain uses TRBV13 and TRBJ2-7; 7 positions match TRBD2. V shed 1 base and J 3 bases; nucleotides not matched to a gene: 3. This CDR3 region has 14 residues. CDR1 PRHDT and CDR2 FYEKMQ come from the germline V gene (reference sequence). CDR3 loop: CASSLVASGYEQYF. The CDR3, as DNA: TGTGCCAGCAGCTTAGTCGCTAGCGGCTACGAGCAGTACTTC.